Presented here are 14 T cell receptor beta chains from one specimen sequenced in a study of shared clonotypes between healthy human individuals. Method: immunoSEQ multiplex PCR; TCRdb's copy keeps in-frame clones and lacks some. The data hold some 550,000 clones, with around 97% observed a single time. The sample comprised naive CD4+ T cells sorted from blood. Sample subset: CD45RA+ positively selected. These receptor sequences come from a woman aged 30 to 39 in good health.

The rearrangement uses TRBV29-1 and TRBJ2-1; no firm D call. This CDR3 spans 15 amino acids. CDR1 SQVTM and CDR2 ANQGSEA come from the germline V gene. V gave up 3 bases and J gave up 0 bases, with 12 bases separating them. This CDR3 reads CSVEGRQSSYNEQFF. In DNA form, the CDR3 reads TGCAGCGTTGAGGGTCGGCAAAGCTCCTACAATGAGCAGTTCTTC.

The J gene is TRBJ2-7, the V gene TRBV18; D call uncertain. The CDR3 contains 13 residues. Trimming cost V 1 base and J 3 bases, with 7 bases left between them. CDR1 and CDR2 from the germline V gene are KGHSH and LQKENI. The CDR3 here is CASSPRLDYEQYF. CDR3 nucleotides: TGTGCCAGCTCACCACGTTTAGACTACGAGCAGTACTTC.

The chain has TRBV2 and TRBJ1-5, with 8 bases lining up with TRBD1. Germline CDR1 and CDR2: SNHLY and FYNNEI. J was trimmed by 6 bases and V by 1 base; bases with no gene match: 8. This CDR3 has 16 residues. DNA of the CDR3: TGTGCCAGCAGTGAAGTTAGGACAGGGTTTGGTCAGCCCCAGCATTTT. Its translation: CASSEVRTGFGQPQHF.

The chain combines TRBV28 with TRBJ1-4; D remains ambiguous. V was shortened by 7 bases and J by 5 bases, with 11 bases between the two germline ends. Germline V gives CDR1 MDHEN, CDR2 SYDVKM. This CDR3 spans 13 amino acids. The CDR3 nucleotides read TGTGCCAGCAATCGGGTAGGGAATGAAAAACTGTTTTTT. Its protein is CASNRVGNEKLFF.

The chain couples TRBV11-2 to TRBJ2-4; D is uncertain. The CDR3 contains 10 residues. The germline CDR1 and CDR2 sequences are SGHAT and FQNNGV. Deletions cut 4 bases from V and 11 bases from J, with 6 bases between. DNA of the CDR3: TGTGCCAGCAGCTCGAAGGTTCAGTACTTC. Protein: CASSSKVQYF.

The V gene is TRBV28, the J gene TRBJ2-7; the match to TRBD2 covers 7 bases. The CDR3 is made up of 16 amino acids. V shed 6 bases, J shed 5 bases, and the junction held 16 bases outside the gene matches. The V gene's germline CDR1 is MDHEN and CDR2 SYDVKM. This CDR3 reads CASSPTHLADPNEQYF. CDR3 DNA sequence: TGTGCCAGCAGCCCTACCCACCTAGCGGACCCTAACGAGCAGTACTTC.

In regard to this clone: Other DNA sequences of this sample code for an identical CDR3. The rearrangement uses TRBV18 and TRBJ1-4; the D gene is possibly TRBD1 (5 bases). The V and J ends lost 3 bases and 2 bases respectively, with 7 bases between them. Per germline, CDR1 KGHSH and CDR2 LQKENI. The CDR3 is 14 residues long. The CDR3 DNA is TGTGCCAGCTCACCGGGACGGACTAATGAAAAACTGTTTTTT. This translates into CASSPGRTNEKLFF. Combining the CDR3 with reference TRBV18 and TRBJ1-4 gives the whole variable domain NAGVMQNPRHLVRRRGQEARLRCSPMKGHSHVYWYRQLPEEGLKFMVYLQKENIIDESGMPKERFSAEFPKEGPSILRIQQVVRGDSAAYFCASSPGRTNEKLFFGSGTQLSVL.

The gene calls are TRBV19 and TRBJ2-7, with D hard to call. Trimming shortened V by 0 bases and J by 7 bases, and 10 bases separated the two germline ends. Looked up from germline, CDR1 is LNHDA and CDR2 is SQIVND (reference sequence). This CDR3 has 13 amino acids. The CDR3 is CASSIDGLREQYF. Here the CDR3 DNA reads TGTGCCAGTAGTATAGACGGCCTACGGGAGCAGTACTTC.

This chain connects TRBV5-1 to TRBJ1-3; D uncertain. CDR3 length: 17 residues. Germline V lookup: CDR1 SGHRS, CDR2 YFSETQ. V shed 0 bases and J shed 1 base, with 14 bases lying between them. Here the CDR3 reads CASSLASLPASGNTIYF. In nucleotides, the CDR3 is TGCGCCAGCAGCTTGGCCTCTCTTCCGGCGTCTGGAAACACCATATATTTT.

CDR3 region: CASSRSGGAWEQYF. The CDR3 nucleotides are TGTGCCAGCTCCCGATCTGGGGGGGCGTGGGAGCAGTACTTC. The chain uses TRBV27 and TRBJ2-7, with TRBD2 as a possible D gene (7 bases). V was trimmed by 8 bases and J by 7 bases, leaving 21 bases between them. The CDR3 totals 14 residues. The germline V gene has CDR1 MNHEY and CDR2 SMNVEV (reference sequence).

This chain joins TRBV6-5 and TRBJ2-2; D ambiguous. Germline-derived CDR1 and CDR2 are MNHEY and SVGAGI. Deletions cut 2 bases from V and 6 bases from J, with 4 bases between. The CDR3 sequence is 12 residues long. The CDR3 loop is CASSYRPGELFF. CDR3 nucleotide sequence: TGTGCCAGCAGTTACCGGCCCGGGGAGCTGTTTTTT.

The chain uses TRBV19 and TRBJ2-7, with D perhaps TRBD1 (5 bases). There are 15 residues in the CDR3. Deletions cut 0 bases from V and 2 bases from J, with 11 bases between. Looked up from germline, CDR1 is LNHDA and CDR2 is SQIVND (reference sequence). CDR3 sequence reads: CASSIDVQVPYEQYF. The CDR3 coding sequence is TGTGCCAGTAGTATAGATGTACAGGTCCCCTACGAGCAGTACTTC.

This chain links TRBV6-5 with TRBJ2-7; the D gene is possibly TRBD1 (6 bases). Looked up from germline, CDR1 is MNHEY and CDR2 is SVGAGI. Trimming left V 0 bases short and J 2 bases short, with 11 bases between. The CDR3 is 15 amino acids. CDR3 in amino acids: CASSYSTGSPYEQYF. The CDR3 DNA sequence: TGTGCCAGCAGTTACTCAACAGGGTCCCCCTACGAGCAGTACTTC.

Here the CDR3 DNA reads TGTGCCAGCAGCCCCAGTAGTTATGGCTACACCTTC. Its protein product is CASSPSSYGYTF. The gene calls are TRBV6-5 and TRBJ1-2; D is uncertain. The CDR3 is 12 amino acids. Trimming shortened V by 6 bases and J by 5 bases, and 10 bases separated the two germline ends. Germline V gene sequence: CDR1 MNHEY, CDR2 SVGAGI.